Here is one TCR beta chain with its context. The entry originates in a study of OX40 agonist ivuxolimab in advanced cancers. Study details: At doses from 0.01 to 10 mg/kg, patients were given intravenous ivuxolimab every 2 weeks.

TCRdb's copy holds only in-frame clones and misses some; the assay was immunoSEQ multiplex PCR. This table has roughly 80,000 clones, 65% to 90% appearing once. CDR3 length: 15 amino acids. In germline, CDR1 is SQVTM, CDR2 ANQGSEA. J lost 6 bases, V lost 4 bases, and 12 bases had no gene match. Exclusion of a patient followed from autoimmune disease history or systemic immunosuppression. Material: CD4+ or CD8+ T cells sorted from blood, obtained in a trial of the OX40 agonist ivuxolimab. The receptor comes from an adult with an advanced solid tumor such as melanoma, head and neck, liver or kidney cancer. This sequence joins TRBV29-1 and TRBJ2-4; 7 positions agree with TRBD2. CDR3 sequence reads: CSVVGAGSPGNIQYF. The CDR3 bases are TGCAGCGTTGTGGGAGCGGGATCGCCGGGAAACATTCAGTACTTC.